Shown below are 26 T cell receptor beta chains from a single sample sequenced in a study of cytomegalovirus exposure and HLA in healthy donors. The table came from immunoSEQ multiplex PCR; TCRdb's copy has only in-frame clones and leaves some out. The repertoire includes some 90,000 clones, 95% to 97% of them detected once, and 0.6% to 0.95% sits in the top ten. The sample was PBMCs. Source of these receptors: a man in his late teens or twenties in good health and CMV-seronegative.

The chain employs TRBV19 and TRBJ2-2, with 7 bases aligning to TRBD2. V was pared by 3 bases and J by 4 bases, with 5 bases of the junction left unmatched. The germline V gene has CDR1 LNHDA and CDR2 SQIVND (reference sequence). The CDR3 sequence is 15 residues long. CDR3 residues: CASSIERGPTGELFF. The CDR3 region has the DNA TGTGCCAGTAGTATCGAGCGGGGCCCCACCGGGGAGCTGTTTTTT.

This chain links TRBV29-1 with TRBJ2-7; D not resolved. The CDR3 contains 12 residues. Germline assignment: CDR1 SQVTM and CDR2 ANQGSEA. V shed 5 bases and J shed 2 bases, with 10 bases lying between them. The CDR3 loop reads CSVTDGTYEQYF. In DNA, the CDR3 is TGCAGCGTTACAGACGGAACCTACGAGCAGTACTTC.

The rearrangement links TRBV9 to TRBJ2-3; 7 bases align to TRBD2. V dropped 0 bases and J dropped 0; count of bases not matched to a gene: 10. The CDR3 loop spans 18 amino acids. The germline gives CDR1 SGDLS, CDR2 YYNGEE. The CDR3 bases are TGTGCCAGCAGCGTAGCGGGAGGCCCCCTATGGAGCACAGATACGCAGTATTTT. The encoded protein is CASSVAGGPLWSTDTQYF.

The chain links TRBV7-8 to TRBJ2-1, with TRBD1 as a possible D gene (5 bases). Germline V gene data show CDR1 as SGHVS and CDR2 as FQNEAQ. The CDR3 is made up of 16 amino acids. The V gene lost 5 bases and the J gene lost 4 bases, with 18 bases spanning the gap. CDR3 nucleotide sequence: TGTGCCAGCAGCCTACTCAAGGGGCAGCAATACAATGAGCAGTTCTTC. Its translation: CASSLLKGQQYNEQFF.

This chain links TRBV25-1 with TRBJ1-2, with no clear D. Germline lookup yields CDR1 MGHDK and CDR2 SYGVNS. Trimming removed 0 bases from V and 3 bases from J, with 8 bases in between. This CDR3 is 14 amino acids long. CDR3 in amino acids: CASSEYWGDYGYTF. CDR3 DNA: TGTGCCAGCAGTGAATATTGGGGAGACTATGGCTACACCTTC.

The chain is built from TRBV19 and TRBJ1-3, with 9 bases fitting TRBD1. The germline CDR1 and CDR2 sequences are LNHDA and SQIVND (reference sequence). Trimming removed 6 bases from V and 3 bases from J; junction bases left unmatched: 9. The CDR3 runs 16 residues. CDR3 residues: CASSRDRAPIGNTIYF. CDR3 sequence (DNA): TGTGCCAGTAGCCGGGACAGGGCACCAATTGGAAACACCATATATTTT.

The J gene is TRBJ2-7, the V gene TRBV13; TRBD1 aligns across 9 bases. J lost 4 bases, V lost 3 bases, and 7 bases had no gene match. CDR1 is PRHDT, CDR2 FYEKMQ, per germline (reference sequence). The length of the CDR3 is 15 residues. The CDR3: CASSFPGTGQYEQYF. The CDR3 DNA is TGTGCCAGCAGCTTTCCCGGGACAGGGCAATACGAGCAGTACTTC.

This clone was seen a single time. V usage is TRBV7-8 and J usage is TRBJ2-7, with D possibly TRBD1 on 6 matching bases. Trimming stripped 5 bases from V and 1 base from J, with 15 bases between. CDR3 length: 15 residues. CDR1 SGHVS and CDR2 FQNEAQ come from the germline V gene. For the CDR3, the DNA is TGTGCCAGCAGCAACACAGGGATAGGATCCTACGAGCAGTACGTC. Residues: CASSNTGIGSYEQYV.

This clone occurred once. This chain connects TRBV6-5 to TRBJ2-5; a weak D match, TRBD1 (7 bases). The CDR3 contains 16 residues. The V end was cut by 2 bases, the J end by 5 bases, with 18 bases between. The germline CDR1 and CDR2 sequences are MNHEY and SVGAGI. The CDR3 loop reads CASSYPGQDGGETQYF. The CDR3 region has the DNA TGTGCCAGCAGTTACCCAGGACAGGACGGAGGGGAGACCCAGTACTTC.

The rearrangement uses TRBV6-5 and TRBJ1-3; D not resolved. Germline CDR1 reads MNHEY; CDR2 reads SVGAGI. Trimming left V 6 bases short and J 1 base short, with 4 bases between. The CDR3 is made up of 12 amino acids. This CDR3 is CASSPSGNTIYF. The CDR3 nucleotides read TGTGCCAGCAGCCCGTCTGGAAACACCATATATTTT.

The chain couples TRBV19 to TRBJ2-6; unclear D gene. The CDR3 sequence is 15 residues long. Germline V gives CDR1 LNHDA, CDR2 SQIVND (reference sequence). With 4 bases removed from V and 1 base from J, the gap between germline ends came to 8 bases. DNA of the CDR3: TGTGCCAGTAGTAAAGTCCGGTCTGGGGCCAACGTCCTGACTTTC. Encoded protein: CASSKVRSGANVLTF.

This chain links TRBV27 with TRBJ2-1; 12 nucleotides match TRBD2. From germline, CDR1 is MNHEY and CDR2 SMNVEV (reference sequence). There are 15 residues in the CDR3. With 4 bases clipped from V and 8 bases from J, the junction kept 6 bases outside the gene matches. The CDR3 bases are TGTGCCAGCAGTTCCAGACTAGCGGGAGCCCATGAGCAGTTCTTC. Translation gives CASSSRLAGAHEQFF.

The V gene is TRBV6-1, the J gene TRBJ1-2; 9 bases map to TRBD1. The CDR3 runs 17 residues. The junction had 12 bases not matched to a gene; V was cut back by 1 base and J by 6 bases. Germline V gene lookup returns CDR1 MNHNS and CDR2 SASEGT. The CDR3 spells CASSEGYSTGGTNGYTF. In DNA, the CDR3 is TGTGCCAGCAGTGAAGGATACTCGACAGGGGGAACGAATGGCTACACCTTC.

The chain uses TRBV9 and TRBJ2-1; 7 positions agree with TRBD1. The germline V gene has CDR1 SGDLS and CDR2 YYNGEE. The CDR3 is 14 residues long. The V gene end was trimmed by 2 bases and the J gene end by 10 bases; junction bases not matched to a gene: 9. CDR3 amino acids: CASSVSTGIGEQFF. DNA of the CDR3: TGTGCCAGCAGCGTGTCGACAGGGATAGGGGAGCAGTTCTTC.

This rearrangement joins TRBV2 to TRBJ2-3; TRBD2 matches at 7 bases. This CDR3 contains 17 residues. The trim removed 1 base at V and 0 bases at J, leaving 7 bases unmatched. From germline, CDR1 is SNHLY and CDR2 FYNNEI. The CDR3 reads CASSEGVLAASTDTQYF. CDR3 DNA: TGTGCCAGCAGTGAAGGAGTCCTAGCGGCCAGCACAGATACGCAGTATTTT.

Only one count was recorded for this clone. The V call is TRBV27, the J call TRBJ2-7; 9 bases fit TRBD1. This CDR3 is 18 amino acids long. The V gene's germline CDR1 is MNHEY and CDR2 SMNVEV (reference sequence). V was pared by 2 bases and J by 2 bases, with 13 bases of the junction left unmatched. Here the CDR3 DNA reads TGTGCCAGCAGTTTAACGGGACAGGGACCAATTAGCCCCTACGAGCAGTACGTC. Amino acid sequence: CASSLTGQGPISPYEQYV.

The chain joins TRBV27 to TRBJ2-3; D possibly corresponds to TRBD1 (6 bases). The CDR3 sequence is 20 residues long. Germline V CDR1 and CDR2: MNHEY, SMNVEV (reference sequence). Trimming took off 3 bases at V and 3 bases at J, with 28 bases between the two ends. The CDR3 sequence is CASSFLEWAPGGQRTDTQYF. The CDR3 DNA is TGTGCCAGCAGTTTTCTGGAGTGGGCCCCTGGAGGACAGAGAACAGATACGCAGTATTTT.

The genes are TRBV6-1 and TRBJ1-1; tentatively, D is TRBD1 (5 bases). CDR3 length equals 15 residues. CDR1 is MNHNS, CDR2 SASEGT, per germline. Deletions cut 3 bases from V and 0 bases from J, with 11 bases between. CDR3 DNA sequence: TGTGCCAGCAGTGAGCCCGGGGGGGTGAACACTGAAGCTTTCTTT. Translation: CASSEPGGVNTEAFF.

This chain joins TRBV7-2 and TRBJ2-7; the D is unclear. The germline gives CDR1 SGHTA, CDR2 FQGNSA. The germline V and J ends were trimmed by 2 bases and 2 bases, with 10 bases remaining between them. The length of the CDR3 is 14 residues. The CDR3 here is CASSLNGGTYEQYV. CDR3 DNA: TGTGCCAGCAGCTTAAATGGCGGAACCTACGAGCAGTACGTC.

V and J are TRBV5-6 and TRBJ2-2, with 9 bases aligning to TRBD1. Germline V gene lookup returns CDR1 SGHDT and CDR2 YYEEEE. This CDR3 region has 15 residues. Trimming at V came to 0 bases and at J to 4 bases, leaving 1 base not matched to a gene. The CDR3 nucleotides read TGTGCCAGCAGCTTGGGGGACAGGGCCACCGGGGAGCTGTTTTTT. As protein: CASSLGDRATGELFF.

The chain recombines TRBV4-1 with TRBJ2-1; tentative D call: TRBD2 (6 bases). The germline V gene has CDR1 MGHRA and CDR2 YSYEKL. The ends were cut back, 1 base at V and 7 bases at J, with 29 bases in the middle. CDR3 length equals 20 residues. The DNA for the CDR3 is TGCGCCAGCAGCCAAGCCCCGGGAGCGGTAGCGAGGTTTATCTTGAATGAGCAGTTCTTC. It codes for CASSQAPGAVARFILNEQFF.

The rearrangement uses TRBV5-6 and TRBJ1-1; 7 bases line up with TRBD1. Looked up from germline, CDR1 is SGHDT and CDR2 is YYEEEE. The length of the CDR3 is 15 residues. V lost 4 bases to trimming and J lost 10 bases; unmatched junction nucleotides: 16. The CDR3 loop is CASSPPNGRGSRAFF. As DNA, the CDR3 is TGTGCCAGCAGCCCTCCGAATGGCAGGGGGTCGAGAGCTTTCTTT.

The CDR3 sequence: CASSRRRLADQETQYF. For the CDR3, the DNA is TGTGCCAGCAGCCGCCGACGACTAGCCGACCAAGAGACCCAGTACTTC. V and J are TRBV13 and TRBJ2-5, with 7 bases matching TRBD2. There are 16 residues in the CDR3. Germline V gene sequence: CDR1 PRHDT, CDR2 FYEKMQ (reference sequence). The V gene end was trimmed by 5 bases and the J gene end by 0 bases; junction bases not matched to a gene: 9.

The rearrangement links TRBV28 to TRBJ1-5; 8 bases match TRBD1. The CDR3 consists of 16 residues. The V and J ends lost 5 bases and 4 bases, in that order; junction bases with no gene match: 10. Germline CDR1 and CDR2: MDHEN and SYDVKM. CDR3 nucleotide sequence: TGTGCCAGCAGTACGTGGGCAGGGGGCTCGAATCAGCCCCAGCATTTT. This translates into CASSTWAGGSNQPQHF.

This clone has a single count. The J gene is TRBJ2-7, the V gene TRBV28, with D perhaps TRBD2 (6 bases). This CDR3 region has 14 residues. Trimming pared 6 bases from V and 0 bases from J, leaving 12 bases between. CDR1 and CDR2 (germline): MDHEN, SYDVKM. In nucleotides, the CDR3 is TGTGCCAGCAGGGGGGGAGGAAGCTCCTACGAGCAGTACTTC. Translating gives CASRGGGSSYEQYF.

This rearrangement joins TRBV4-1 to TRBJ1-2; no definite D call. Between the trimmed V and J ends, which lost 0 bases and 2 bases, there was a span of 7 bases. Per germline, CDR1 MGHRA and CDR2 YSYEKL. This CDR3 spans 14 amino acids. The CDR3 DNA sequence: TGCGCCAGCAGCCAAGATGGCTTCAACTATGGCTACACCTTC. Encoded protein: CASSQDGFNYGYTF.